This is a list of T cell receptor beta chains from one sample in a study of blood T cell repertoires in COVID-19. This table comes from immunoSEQ multiplex PCR, and its TCRdb copy is limited to in-frame clones, with some not included. The sample lists 100,000 to 150,000 clones, approximately 71% seen once, with under 2.5% in the top ten. Input material: peripheral blood. These receptors were obtained from a woman aged 70-85 years with acute or convalescent COVID-19. The CDR3 runs from the conserved cysteine through the conserved F or W.

j_gene	v_gene	CDR3aa
TRBJ2-7	TRBV10-2	CASRGTSDSYEQYF
TRBJ1-2	TRBV10-3	CAISHTGTSLNYGYTF
TRBJ1-3	TRBV19	CASSEMVGDTIYF
TRBJ2-1	TRBV18	CASSPLRGGAKQQFF
TRBJ2-3	TRBV5-3	CARSRGLAGDTQYF
TRBJ2-7	TRBV12-2	CASRRDYLYEQYF
TRBJ1-1	TRBV5-1	CASSLVPIGQSTEAFF
TRBJ1-3	TRBV6-1	CASSERGSSGNTIYF
TRBJ2-1	TRBV18	CASSDQMSGGSEQFF
TRBJ1-2	TRBV28	CASSLLGGGYTF
TRBJ2-5	TRBV15	CATKSGGTLGGTQYF
TRBJ2-2	TRBV30	CAWSVRGRVNTGELFF
TRBJ2-7	TRBV6-1	CASSEGSWLEQYF
TRBJ1-2	TRBV6-5	CASSLDSLGYYGYTF
TRBJ1-1	TRBV18	CASSLNSGFSEAFF
TRBJ2-5	TRBV30	CAFGQDQETQYF
TRBJ1-1	TRBV6-1	CASSEGRDSIPLSF
TRBJ2-7	TRBV6-5	CASRTGTAAYEQYF
TRBJ1-1	TRBV2	CASSEQGTEAFF
TRBJ1-2	TRBV6-1	CASSEGAYYGYTF
TRBJ1-2	TRBV27	CASSPGQGDYGYTF
TRBJ1-5	TRBV6-5	CASTLPTGNQPQHF
TRBJ1-2	TRBV7-6	CASSKTAQGSNGYTF
TRBJ1-6	TRBV6-1	CASSEYTGAHNSPLHF
TRBJ2-2	TRBV3-1/TRBV3-2	CASSQDPSGRGELFF
TRBJ2-3	TRBV28	CASSRTSLGTDTQYF
TRBJ1-2	TRBV5-4	CASSFGQGDYGYTF
TRBJ1-3	TRBV7-2	CASSSRPVAGNTIYF
TRBJ1-2	TRBV7-9	CASSSGTDGYTF
TRBJ1-2	TRBV7-9	CASSLPEKGNYGYTF
TRBJ2-2	TRBV7-8	CASSRTSTGELFF
TRBJ1-5	TRBV19	CASSILLDRVSNQPQHF
TRBJ1-1	TRBV7-2	CASSSQGNTEAFF
TRBJ2-7	TRBV13	CASSSDSPLREQYF
TRBJ1-2	TRBV2	CASTLGGYGYGYTF
TRBJ2-2	TRBV2	CASSRGSGGYTGELFF